This paragraph reports one T cell receptor (beta chain). TCRdb keeps only in-frame clones here, not all; method: immunoSEQ multiplex PCR. The data hold around 200,000 clones, with 83% observed a single time. This record belongs to a study of blood T cell repertoires in COVID-19. Study overall: Sites in the United States, Italy and Spain provided acute and convalescent COVID-19 samples.

The CDR3 length is 13 residues. Between the trimmed V and J ends, which lost 7 bases and 6 bases, there was a span of 15 bases. The TCR sequence derives from a woman aged 50 to 65 with acute or convalescent COVID-19. The chain has TRBV12-3 or TRBV12-4 and TRBJ1-2; possibly TRBD1 for D (5 bases). The source material was peripheral blood. CDR3 region: CASTPWGGDGYTF. The CDR3 DNA sequence: TGTGCCAGCACCCCCTGGGGAGGGGATGGCTACACCTTC.